This record looks at one T cell receptor (beta chain) sequence and its context. Its antigen is still unknown. This record comes from a study of T cell responses to AZD1222 COVID-19 vaccine. Findings and caveats of the study: Among those given AZD1222, only six or seven were seropositive at baseline.

Clones were read by immunoSEQ multiplex PCR, and TCRdb kept only the in-frame ones, dropping some. Seen here are roughly 99,000 clones, roughly 90% observed once, and the top ten hold about 7%. Germline CDR1 is LGHDT and CDR2 is YNNKEL (reference sequence). This CDR3 is 16 amino acids long. V lost 0 bases and J lost 2; bases outside the gene matches: 4. The V call is TRBV3-1 (or the pseudogene TRBV3-2), the J call TRBJ2-1, with 7 bases lining up with TRBD2. The sample was peripheral blood, taken on day 0 of AZD1222 vaccination. This TCR was recovered from an adult in good health. CDR3 amino acids: CASSQEVAGPYNEQFF. CDR3 coding DNA: TGTGCCAGCAGCCAAGAAGTAGCGGGCCCCTACAATGAGCAGTTCTTC.